The 21 T cell receptor beta chains reported below all come from one sample, sequenced in a study of OX40 agonist ivuxolimab in advanced cancers. Some clones are missing from TCRdb's copy, which holds only in-frame ones; the method was immunoSEQ multiplex PCR. Of 35,000 or so clones in the sample, roughly four fifths were seen once. The sequences come from CD4+ or CD8+ T cells sorted from blood, collected in a trial of the OX40 agonist ivuxolimab. These TCRs come from an adult with an advanced solid tumor such as melanoma, head and neck, liver or kidney cancer.

This chain uses TRBV6-6 with TRBJ1-4, with D possibly being TRBD1 (6 bases). The CDR3 totals 14 residues. V gave up 5 bases and J gave up 5 bases, with 12 bases separating them. Germline V gives CDR1 MNHNY, CDR2 SVGAGI (reference sequence). CDR3 sequence (DNA): TGTGCCAGCAGTCTCAGGGGCTGGAATGAAAAACTGTTTTTT. Translated, it gives CASSLRGWNEKLFF.

In this sample, this clone turned up a few times. The V and J genes are TRBV9 and TRBJ2-7; D remains ambiguous. The CDR3 loop spans 13 amino acids. V was trimmed by 0 bases and J by 0 bases, leaving 4 bases between them. Germline CDR1 SGDLS, CDR2 YYNGEE. This chain's CDR3 is CASSVGSSYEQYF. The CDR3 coding sequence is TGTGCCAGCAGCGTAGGGAGCTCCTACGAGCAGTACTTC.

This clone was seen a single time. V and J are TRBV19 and TRBJ2-1, with 11 positions matching TRBD2. Trimming took 7 bases from V and 3 from J; bases not matched to a gene: 8. The CDR3 is 16 residues long. Germline V gene data show CDR1 as LNHDA and CDR2 as SQIVND (reference sequence). The CDR3 DNA follows: TGTGCCAGTATGAGGGGGGGACTAGCGGTCTACAATGAGCAGTTCTTC. As protein: CASMRGGLAVYNEQFF.

V gene TRBV9 combines with J gene TRBJ2-1, with 8 bases matching TRBD2. The CDR3 spans 19 residues. With 1 base clipped from V and 7 bases from J, the junction kept 19 bases outside the gene matches. The germline V gene has CDR1 SGDLS and CDR2 YYNGEE. DNA of the CDR3: TGTGCCAGCAGCGTAATGGGACTAGGAACCGAAACCAGGGTAAATGAGCAGTTCTTC. As protein: CASSVMGLGTETRVNEQFF. The full variable domain, completed using reference TRBV9 and TRBJ2-1, is DSGVTQTPKHLITATGQRVTLRCSPRSGDLSVYWYQQSLDQGLQFLIQYYNGEERAKGNILERFSAQQFPDLHSELNLSSLELGDSALYFCASSVMGLGTETRVNEQFFGPGTRLTVL.

The chain recombines TRBV6-5 with TRBJ1-1; maybe TRBD1 (6 bases). CDR3 size: 14 residues. The germline gives CDR1 MNHEY, CDR2 SVGAGI. V dropped 2 bases and J dropped 0 bases, with 7 bases sitting between them. CDR3 amino acids: CASSYEGVNTEAFF. Here the CDR3 DNA reads TGTGCCAGCAGTTACGAGGGGGTGAACACTGAAGCTTTCTTT.

The chain uses TRBV11-2 and TRBJ2-2; D gene unclear. V was clipped by 6 bases and J by 7 bases, with 15 bases between them. Germline CDR1 reads SGHAT; CDR2 reads FQNNGV. CDR3 length equals 14 residues. The CDR3 loop reads CASRLGMGNGELFF. The CDR3 coding sequence is TGTGCCAGCAGGCTTGGGATGGGGAACGGGGAGCTGTTTTTT.

The V and J genes are TRBV9 and TRBJ2-1; the match to TRBD2 covers 13 bases. The V segment lost 2 bases and the J segment 7 bases; nucleotides outside the gene matches: 6. The CDR3 runs 16 residues. CDR1 and CDR2 (germline): SGDLS, YYNGEE. In DNA, the CDR3 is TGTGCCAGCAGCGTGGCCACGGGACTAGCGGGAAATGAGCAGTTCTTC. Its translation is CASSVATGLAGNEQFF.

The DNA of the CDR3 is TGTGCCAGCAGCCCCGGTCAGGGGACCTCCGCCGGGACCGGGGAGCTGTTTTTT. This encodes CASSPGQGTSAGTGELFF. This chain connects TRBV11-2 to TRBJ2-2, with D possibly matching TRBD1 (6 bases). V was trimmed by 5 bases and J by 5 bases, leaving 24 bases between them. The length of the CDR3 is 18 residues. Germline V gene data show CDR1 as SGHAT and CDR2 as FQNNGV.

The rearrangement uses TRBV19 and TRBJ1-1, with a weak D call TRBD1 (5 bases). The CDR3 consists of 15 residues. Germline assignment: CDR1 LNHDA and CDR2 SQIVND (reference sequence). The ends were cut back, 5 bases at V and 1 base at J, with 14 bases in the middle. CDR3 DNA: TGTGCCAGTAGTGCCCAGGGATGGGGGAACACTGAAGCTTTCTTT. This gives the protein CASSAQGWGNTEAFF.

This clone was seen a few times. The chain is built from TRBV28 and TRBJ2-7, with D possibly called TRBD1 or TRBD2 (5 bases each). V lost 3 bases and J lost 6, with 6 bases in between. The CDR3 consists of 11 residues. Germline CDR1 MDHEN, CDR2 SYDVKM. This CDR3 is CASSLGVEQYF. CDR3 nucleotide sequence: TGTGCCAGCAGTTTGGGGGTCGAGCAGTACTTC.

The chain recombines TRBV19 with TRBJ2-6; no reliable D call. Trimming shortened V by 7 bases and J by 2 bases, and 6 bases separated the two germline ends. The V gene's germline CDR1 is LNHDA and CDR2 SQIVND (reference sequence). The CDR3 has 13 residues. Here the CDR3 reads CASKPPGANVLTF. CDR3 DNA sequence: TGTGCCAGTAAGCCACCTGGGGCCAACGTCCTGACTTTC.

The chain joins TRBV6-1 to TRBJ1-1; D unclear. Germline V gives CDR1 MNHNS, CDR2 SASEGT. The CDR3 is 13 residues long. Trimming left V 2 bases short and J 1 base short, with 5 bases between. CDR3 sequence (DNA): TGTGCCAGCAGTGAATTATCGAACACTGAAGCTTTCTTT. As protein: CASSELSNTEAFF.

CDR3 protein: CASSPGAKRRAEKLFF. The CDR3 region has the DNA TGTGCCAGCAGCCCAGGGGCTAAACGTCGGGCTGAAAAACTGTTTTTT. This sequence joins TRBV7-3 and TRBJ1-4; tentatively, D is TRBD1 (6 bases). Germline lookup yields CDR1 SGHTA and CDR2 FQGTGA. The CDR3 is made up of 16 amino acids. V was shortened by 5 bases and J by 7 bases, with 20 bases between the two germline ends.

This clone occurred once. The J gene is TRBJ1-4, the V gene TRBV2; D not certain. CDR3 size: 13 residues. V was cut by 8 bases and J by 3 bases, with 10 bases left in between. CDR1 is SNHLY, CDR2 FYNNEI, per germline. CDR3 in DNA: TGTGCCAGCGATGGCAGCCCTAATGAAAAACTGTTTTTT. Encoded protein: CASDGSPNEKLFF. Looking up the rest from reference TRBV2 and TRBJ1-4 gives the full variable domain: EPEVTQTPSHQVTQMGQEVILRCVPISNHLYFYWYRQILGQKVEFLVSFYNNEISEKSEIFDDQFSVERPDGSNFTLKIRSTKLEDSAMYFCASDGSPNEKLFFGSGTQLSVL.

J is TRBJ1-1 and V is TRBV7-9; 7 bases line up with TRBD1. Germline V gene lookup returns CDR1 SEHNR and CDR2 FQNEAQ (reference sequence). The length of the CDR3 is 15 residues. The ends lost 5 bases at V and 0 bases at J; junction bases unmatched: 6. The CDR3 region has the DNA TGTGCCAGCAGCCTAAAGGACAGGATGAACACTGAAGCTTTCTTT. As protein: CASSLKDRMNTEAFF.

This chain links TRBV7-6 with TRBJ2-7; the match to TRBD1 covers 7 bases. Per the germline V gene, CDR1 is SGHVS and CDR2 is FNYEAQ. The CDR3 has 15 amino acids. Trimming removed 2 bases from V and 2 bases from J; junction bases left unmatched: 6. CDR3 nucleotide sequence: TGTGCCAGCAGCTTAAGACAGGGTTGGGCCTACGAGCAGTACTTC. Protein: CASSLRQGWAYEQYF.

This clone appeared once. CDR3: CASSPPLSQPQHF. CDR3 bases: TGTGCCAGTAGTCCCCCCCTCAGTCAGCCCCAGCATTTT. The chain links TRBV19 to TRBJ1-5, with no clear D. The germline CDR1 and CDR2 sequences are LNHDA and SQIVND (reference sequence). The CDR3 is 13 amino acids. The ends were cut back, 5 bases at V and 6 bases at J, with 11 bases in the middle.

This clone was detected a few times. The chain links TRBV10-3 to TRBJ1-6, with D tentatively TRBD1 (5 bases). Per germline, CDR1 ENHRY and CDR2 SYGVKD. There are 14 residues in the CDR3. The V and J ends lost 6 bases and 7 bases respectively, with 13 bases between them. CDR3 DNA: TGTGCCATCAGGGCAGGGCGTGACAATTCACCCCTCCACTTT. Residues: CAIRAGRDNSPLHF.

Written as DNA, the CDR3 is TGTGCCAGCAGTTCAAAATTAGCGGGAGGGTCCTACAATGAGCAGTTCTTC. Translation: CASSSKLAGGSYNEQFF. The rearrangement joins TRBV28 to TRBJ2-1; TRBD2 agrees at 11 bases. The length of the CDR3 is 17 residues. Germline CDR1 reads MDHEN; CDR2 reads SYDVKM. V was clipped by 4 bases and J by 1 base; unmatched bases: 6. Supplemented by reference TRBV28 and TRBJ2-1, the full variable domain reads DVKVTQSSRYLVKRTGEKVFLECVQDMDHENMFWYRQDPGLGLRLIYFSYDVKMKEKGDIPEGYSVSREKKERFSLILESASTNQTSMYLCASSSKLAGGSYNEQFFGPGTRLTVL.

This clone was seen just once. This chain connects TRBV28 to TRBJ2-2, with 8 bases lining up with TRBD1. Germline V CDR1 and CDR2: MDHEN, SYDVKM. V shed 4 bases and J 5 bases; nucleotides not matched to a gene: 18. The CDR3 covers 19 residues. The CDR3 loop reads CASSSGYWWGQVKTGELFF. CDR3 DNA sequence: TGTGCCAGCAGTTCTGGTTATTGGTGGGGACAGGTAAAGACCGGGGAGCTGTTTTTT.

CDR3 region: CASSQGPTGQETQYF. The CDR3 DNA reads as TGCGCCAGCAGCCAAGGTCCGACAGGGCAAGAGACCCAGTACTTC. The chain has TRBV4-1 and TRBJ2-5; 7 nucleotides match TRBD1. CDR1 is MGHRA and CDR2 is YSYEKL in the germline V gene. CDR3 length: 15 residues. J gave up 2 bases and V 1 base, and 4 bases lay outside the gene matches.